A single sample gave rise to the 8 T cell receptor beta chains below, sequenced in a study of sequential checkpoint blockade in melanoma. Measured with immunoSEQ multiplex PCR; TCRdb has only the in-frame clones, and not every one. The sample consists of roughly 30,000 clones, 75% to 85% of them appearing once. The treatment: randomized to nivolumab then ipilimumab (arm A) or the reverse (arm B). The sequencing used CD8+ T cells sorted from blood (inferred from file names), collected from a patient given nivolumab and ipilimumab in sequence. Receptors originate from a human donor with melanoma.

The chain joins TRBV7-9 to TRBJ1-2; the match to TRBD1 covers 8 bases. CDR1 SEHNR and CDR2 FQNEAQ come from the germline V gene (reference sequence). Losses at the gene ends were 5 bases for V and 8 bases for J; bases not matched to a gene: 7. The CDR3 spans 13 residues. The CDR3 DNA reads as TGTGCCAGCAGCAGAACAGGGGGAGGCGGCTACACCTTC. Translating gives CASSRTGGGGYTF.

CDR3 loop: CAWTQGTHSNQPQHF. Written as DNA, the CDR3 is TGTGCCTGGACTCAGGGAACACATAGCAATCAGCCCCAGCATTTT. The chain couples TRBV30 to TRBJ1-5, with TRBD1 as a possible D gene (5 bases). V lost 4 bases, J lost 0 bases, and 13 bases lay in between. Germline loops: CDR1 GTSNPN, CDR2 SVGIG (reference sequence). The CDR3 loop spans 15 amino acids. Looking up the rest from reference TRBV30 and TRBJ1-5 gives the full variable domain: SQTIHQWPATLVQPVGSPLSLECTVEGTSNPNLYWYRQAAGRGLQLLFYSVGIGQISSEVPQNLSASRPQDRQFILSSKKLLLSDSGFYLCAWTQGTHSNQPQHFGDGTRLSIL.

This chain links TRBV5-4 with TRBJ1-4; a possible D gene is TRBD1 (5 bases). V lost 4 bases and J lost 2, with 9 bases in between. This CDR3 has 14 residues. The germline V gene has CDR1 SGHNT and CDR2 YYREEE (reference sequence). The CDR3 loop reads CASSVAGTNEKLFF. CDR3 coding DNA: TGTGCCAGCAGCGTGGCAGGGACTAATGAAAAACTGTTTTTT.

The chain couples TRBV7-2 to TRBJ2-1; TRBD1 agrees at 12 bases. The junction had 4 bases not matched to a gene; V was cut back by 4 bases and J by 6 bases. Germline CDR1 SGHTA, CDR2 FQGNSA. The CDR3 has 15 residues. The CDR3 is CASSWGQGAFNEQFF. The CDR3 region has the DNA TGTGCCAGCAGCTGGGGACAGGGGGCGTTCAATGAGCAGTTCTTC.

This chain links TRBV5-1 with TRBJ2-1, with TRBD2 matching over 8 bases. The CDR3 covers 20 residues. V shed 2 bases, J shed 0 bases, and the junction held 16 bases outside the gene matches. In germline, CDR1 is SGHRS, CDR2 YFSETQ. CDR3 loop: CASSLYFTSGVIGSYNEQFF. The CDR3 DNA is TGCGCCAGCAGCTTATATTTTACTAGCGGAGTCATTGGCTCCTACAATGAGCAGTTCTTC.

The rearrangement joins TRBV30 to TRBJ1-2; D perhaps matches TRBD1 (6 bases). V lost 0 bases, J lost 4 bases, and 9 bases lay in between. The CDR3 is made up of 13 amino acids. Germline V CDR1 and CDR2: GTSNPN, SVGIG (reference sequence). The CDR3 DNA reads TGTGCCTGGAGTGTTACAGGGCCCTATGGCTACACCTTC. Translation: CAWSVTGPYGYTF.

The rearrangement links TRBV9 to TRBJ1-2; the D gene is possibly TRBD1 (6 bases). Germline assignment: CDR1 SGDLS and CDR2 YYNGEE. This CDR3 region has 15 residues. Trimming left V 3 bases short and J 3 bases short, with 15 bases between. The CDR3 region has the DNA TGTGCCAGCAGCGCCCCGGGACATGCCTACTATGGCTACACCTTC. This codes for CASSAPGHAYYGYTF.

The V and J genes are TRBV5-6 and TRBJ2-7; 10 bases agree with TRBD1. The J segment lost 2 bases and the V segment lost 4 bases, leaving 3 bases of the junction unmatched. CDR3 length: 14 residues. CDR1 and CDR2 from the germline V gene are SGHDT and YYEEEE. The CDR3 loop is CASSAGTGAYEQYF. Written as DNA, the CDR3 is TGTGCCAGCAGCGCCGGGACAGGGGCCTACGAGCAGTACTTC.